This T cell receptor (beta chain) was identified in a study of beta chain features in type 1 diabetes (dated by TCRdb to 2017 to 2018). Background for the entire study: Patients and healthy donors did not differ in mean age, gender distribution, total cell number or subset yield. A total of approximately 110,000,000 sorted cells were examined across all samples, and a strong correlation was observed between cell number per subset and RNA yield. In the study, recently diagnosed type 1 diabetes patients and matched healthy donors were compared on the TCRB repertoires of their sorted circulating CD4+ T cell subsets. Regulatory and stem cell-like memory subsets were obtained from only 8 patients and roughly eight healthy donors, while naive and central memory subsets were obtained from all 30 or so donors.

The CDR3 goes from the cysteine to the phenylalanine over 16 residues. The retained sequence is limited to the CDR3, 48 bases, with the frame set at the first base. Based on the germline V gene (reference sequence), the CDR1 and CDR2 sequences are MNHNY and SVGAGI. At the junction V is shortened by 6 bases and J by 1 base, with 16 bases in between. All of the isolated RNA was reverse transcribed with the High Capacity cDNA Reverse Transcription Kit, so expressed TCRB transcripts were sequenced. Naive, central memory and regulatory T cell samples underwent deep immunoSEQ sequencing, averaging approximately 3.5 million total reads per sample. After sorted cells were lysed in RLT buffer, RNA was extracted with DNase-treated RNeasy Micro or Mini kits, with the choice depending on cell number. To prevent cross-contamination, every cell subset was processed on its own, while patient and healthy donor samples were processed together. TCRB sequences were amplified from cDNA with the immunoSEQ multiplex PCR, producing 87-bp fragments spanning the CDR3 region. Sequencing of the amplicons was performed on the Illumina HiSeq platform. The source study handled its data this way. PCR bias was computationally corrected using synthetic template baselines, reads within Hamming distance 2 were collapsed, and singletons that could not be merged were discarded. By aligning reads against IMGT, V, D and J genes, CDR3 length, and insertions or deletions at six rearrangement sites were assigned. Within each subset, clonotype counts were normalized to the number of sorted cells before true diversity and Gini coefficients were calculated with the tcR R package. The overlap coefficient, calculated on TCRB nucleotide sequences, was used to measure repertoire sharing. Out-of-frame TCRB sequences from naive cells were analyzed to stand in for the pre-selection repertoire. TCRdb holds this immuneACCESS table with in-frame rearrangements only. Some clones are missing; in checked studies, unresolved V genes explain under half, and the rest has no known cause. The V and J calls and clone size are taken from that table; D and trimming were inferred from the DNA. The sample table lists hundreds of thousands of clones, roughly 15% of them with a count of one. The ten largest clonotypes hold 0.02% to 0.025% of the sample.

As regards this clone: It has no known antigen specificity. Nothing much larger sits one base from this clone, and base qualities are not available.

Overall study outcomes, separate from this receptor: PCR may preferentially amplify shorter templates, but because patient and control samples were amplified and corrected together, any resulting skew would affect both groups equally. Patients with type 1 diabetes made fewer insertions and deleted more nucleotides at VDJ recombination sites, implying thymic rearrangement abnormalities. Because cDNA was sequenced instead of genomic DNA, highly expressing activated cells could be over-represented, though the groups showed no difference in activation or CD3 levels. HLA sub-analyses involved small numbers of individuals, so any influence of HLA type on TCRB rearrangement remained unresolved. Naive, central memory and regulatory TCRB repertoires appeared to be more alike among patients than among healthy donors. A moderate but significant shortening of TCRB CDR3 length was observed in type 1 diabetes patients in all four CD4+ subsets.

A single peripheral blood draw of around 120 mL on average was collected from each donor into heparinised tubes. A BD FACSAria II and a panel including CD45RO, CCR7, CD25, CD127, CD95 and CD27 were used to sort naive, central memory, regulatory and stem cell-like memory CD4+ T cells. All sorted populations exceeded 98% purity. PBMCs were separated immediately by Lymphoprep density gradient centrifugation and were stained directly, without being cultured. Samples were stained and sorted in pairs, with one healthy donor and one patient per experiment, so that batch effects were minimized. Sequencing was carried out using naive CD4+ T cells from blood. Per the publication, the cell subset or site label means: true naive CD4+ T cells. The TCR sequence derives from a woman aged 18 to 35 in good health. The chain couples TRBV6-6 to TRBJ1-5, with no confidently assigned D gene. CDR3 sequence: CASRYRAQRSNQPQHF. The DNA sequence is TGTGCCAGCAGATACCGGGCCCAGCGGAGCAATCAGCCCCAGCATTTT.